Presented here are 25 T cell receptor beta chains from one specimen sequenced in a study of vaccination and CD4 T cells after COVID-19. Antigens of these TCRs are unknown. Documented treatment: approximately 9-day PBMC culture with coronavirus spike peptide pools or control peptides (ViraFEST assay). Samples of CD4+ T cells were obtained from the unexposed donor before the COVID-19 pandemic (2011-2018). Sequencing of cultured CD4+ T cell DNA used the Oncomine TCR Beta short-read assay. Genomic DNA from cultured CD4+ T cells was extracted. TCRdb reprocessed the PCR reads with MiXCR, giving one entry per CDR3 protein. This table holds roughly 8,300 distinct CDR3 sequences, 36% found once. Input material: CD4+ T cells from blood, cultured in vitro. The source is a human donor in good health.

This clonotype occurred a few times. V and J are TRBV6-2 or TRBV6-3 and TRBJ2-7; 8 positions match TRBD1. V shed 11 bases and J 6 bases; nucleotides not matched to a gene: 18. The CDR3 totals 15 residues. Germline V gene sequence: CDR1 MNHEY, CDR2 SVGEGT. CDR3 in DNA: TGTGCCGGTCGAGATCAGGGGGCTCCTCTAAGCGAGCAGTACTTC. This codes for CAGRDQGAPLSEQYF.

The V gene is TRBV11-3, the J gene TRBJ2-2; 9 bases map to TRBD2. Germline V gene sequence: CDR1 SGHNT, CDR2 YENEEA. The CDR3 runs 16 residues. J was trimmed by 9 bases and V by 0 bases; bases with no gene match: 8. CDR3 bases: TGTGCCAGCAGCTTAGATGGGCGGGAGGGTTCCCGGGAGCTGTTTTTT. Translation: CASSLDGREGSRELFF.

This chain links TRBV7-2 with TRBJ1-5; no definite D call. The CDR3 sequence is 13 residues long. Germline V lookup: CDR1 SGHTA, CDR2 FQGNSA. Trimming took 1 base from V and 5 from J, leaving 6 bases between them. The chain's CDR3 is CASSLVRYQPQHF. The CDR3 DNA follows: TGTGCCAGCAGCTTAGTCAGATATCAGCCCCAGCATTTT.

The sample holds a few counts of this clonotype. The chain carries TRBV28 and TRBJ1-5; possible D gene TRBD1, 6 bases. Trimming took off 5 bases at V and 5 bases at J, with 10 bases between the two ends. The CDR3 has 13 amino acids. Germline CDR1 MDHEN, CDR2 SYDVKM. The CDR3 DNA sequence: TGTGCCAGCAGTGTGGGGGCGGATCAGCCCCAGCATTTT. Translation gives CASSVGADQPQHF.

The chain couples TRBV27 to TRBJ2-1; 8 positions agree with TRBD2. The CDR3 is 15 amino acids. V lost 7 bases and J lost 0; bases outside the gene matches: 5. CDR1 and CDR2 (germline): MNHEY, SMNVEV (reference sequence). For the CDR3, the DNA is TGTGCCAGCAACCTAGCGGGCAGCTCCTACAATGAGCAGTTCTTC. Translated: CASNLAGSSYNEQFF.

This clonotype was detected only a few times. CDR3 sequence reads: CASSATQYYNEQFF. The CDR3 DNA is TGTGCCAGCTCCGCGACACAATACTACAATGAGCAGTTCTTC. J is TRBJ2-1 and V is TRBV6-1; D call uncertain. The CDR3 covers 14 residues. Germline CDR1 and CDR2: MNHNS and SASEGT. Trimming took 8 bases from V and 3 from J, leaving 14 bases between them.

The chain has TRBV7-9 and TRBJ1-5; no clear D. Trimming left V 4 bases short and J 3 bases short, with 13 bases between. The CDR3 loop spans 15 amino acids. Germline CDR1 SEHNR, CDR2 FQNEAQ (reference sequence). CDR3 in DNA: TGTGCCAGCAGCTCTTCCGGGATAGTCAATCAGCCCCAGCATTTT. Protein product: CASSSSGIVNQPQHF.

A few counts support this clonotype. The chain joins TRBV7-9 to TRBJ2-3; D may be TRBD1 or TRBD2 (5 bases each). Germline lookup yields CDR1 SEHNR and CDR2 FQNEAQ (reference sequence). Between the trimmed V and J ends, which lost 4 bases and 2 bases, there was a span of 13 bases. This CDR3 has 15 residues. For the CDR3, the DNA is TGTGCCAGCAGCTCATACGAGGGGCTCACAGATACGCAGTATTTT. Amino acids: CASSSYEGLTDTQYF.

This clonotype showed up just a few times. The gene calls are TRBV7-2 and TRBJ2-7, with no clear D. The CDR3 has 14 residues. Germline V gene data show CDR1 as SGHTA and CDR2 as FQGNSA. V was cut by 1 base and J by 4 bases, with 11 bases left in between. Here the CDR3 reads CASSLGTELYEQYF. The CDR3 region has the DNA TGTGCCAGCAGCTTAGGAACAGAGTTATACGAGCAGTACTTC. The full variable domain, in which reference TRBV7-2 and TRBJ2-7 provide the parts outside the CDR3, is GAGVSQSPSNKVTEKGKDVELRCDPISGHTALYWYRQSLGQGLEFLIYFQGNSAPDKSGLPSDRFSAERTGGSVSTLTIQRTQQEDSAVYLCASSLGTELYEQYFGPGTRLTVT.

The V and J genes are TRBV3-1 and TRBJ1-1; no definite D call. Trimming cost V 5 bases and J 3 bases, with 13 bases left between them. This CDR3 comprises 14 residues. Per germline, CDR1 LGHDT and CDR2 YNNKEL (reference sequence). CDR3 DNA: TGTGCCAGCAGCTTAGCATCAGTGGACACTGAAGCTTTCTTT. Encoded protein: CASSLASVDTEAFF.

A single count supports this clonotype. The chain joins TRBV9 to TRBJ1-5, with no clear D. The CDR3 extends over 15 amino acids. The germline V gene has CDR1 SGDLS and CDR2 YYNGEE. V was shortened by 0 bases and J by 2 bases, with 9 bases between the two germline ends. The chain's CDR3 is CASSVGSEGNQPQHF. The CDR3 nucleotides are TGTGCCAGCAGCGTAGGGTCAGAGGGCAATCAGCCCCAGCATTTT.

The genes are TRBV7-2 and TRBJ2-7; D call uncertain. The CDR3 runs 12 residues. Deletions cut 2 bases from V and 2 bases from J, with 4 bases between. Germline assignment: CDR1 SGHTA and CDR2 FQGNSA. CDR3 sequence: CASSLIPYEQYF. CDR3 nucleotides: TGTGCCAGCAGCTTAATACCCTACGAGCAGTACTTC.

The chain links TRBV5-4 to TRBJ2-3; 9 nucleotides align to TRBD1. CDR3 size: 12 residues. After removal of 8 bases from V and 5 bases from J, the junction contained 3 bases not matched to a gene. Germline CDR1 SGHNT, CDR2 YYREEE (reference sequence). The CDR3 coding sequence is TGTGCCAGACAGGGGGCGAGAGATACGCAGTATTTT. It specifies CARQGARDTQYF. Using reference TRBV5-4 and TRBJ2-3 for the parts outside the CDR3, the full variable domain is ETGVTQSPTHLIKTRGQQVTLRCSSQSGHNTVSWYQQALGQGPQFIFQYYREEENGRGNFPPRFSGLQFPNYSSELNVNALELDDSALYLCARQGARDTQYFGPGTRLTVL.

The V gene is TRBV6-1, the J gene TRBJ2-7, with a weak D call TRBD2 (5 bases). The V and J ends lost 4 bases and 2 bases respectively, with 27 bases between them. Germline CDR1 is MNHNS and CDR2 is SASEGT. There are 19 residues in the CDR3. CDR3 sequence: CASSGRRARQIPNTYEQYF. CDR3 sequence (DNA): TGTGCCAGCAGTGGACGGCGGGCCCGTCAAATTCCAAATACCTACGAGCAGTACTTC.

This clonotype was found a few times. The gene calls are TRBV19 and TRBJ1-3; no firm D call. CDR1 and CDR2 from the germline V gene are LNHDA and SQIVND (reference sequence). The CDR3 spans 15 residues. V lost 8 bases to trimming and J lost 3 bases, with 17 bases between them. The CDR3, as DNA: TGTGCCAGTCGGGCGGGCAGGTCCTATGGAAACACCATATATTTT. It encodes CASRAGRSYGNTIYF.

The chain links TRBV20-1 to TRBJ2-3; either TRBD1 or TRBD2 may supply D (5 bases each). Germline CDR1 reads DFQATT; CDR2 reads SNEGSKA (reference sequence). The V end lost 0 bases, the J end lost 2 bases, and 15 bases lay between the germline ends. The CDR3 has 16 residues. This chain's CDR3 is CSARDDPGPYTDTQYF. The CDR3, as DNA: TGCAGTGCTAGAGATGATCCGGGGCCCTACACAGATACGCAGTATTTT.

This clonotype was observed a handful of times. The chain recombines TRBV24-1 with TRBJ2-3; 9 bases align to TRBD2. The CDR3 contains 17 residues. Unmatched junction bases numbered 5, after V lost 1 base and J lost 1 base. Germline V gene sequence: CDR1 KGHDR, CDR2 SFDVKD. The CDR3 DNA sequence: TGTGCCACCAGTGATTTTTGGCGGGGGGGAGGCACAGATACGCAGTATTTT. Encoded protein: CATSDFWRGGGTDTQYF.

This clonotype came up a few times. This chain uses TRBV4-2 with TRBJ1-5; 7 nucleotides line up with TRBD1. The V and J ends lost 3 bases and 5 bases, in that order; junction bases with no gene match: 10. The germline gives CDR1 LGHNA, CDR2 YNFKEQ. The CDR3 consists of 16 residues. Here the CDR3 reads CASSQDMNRGDQPQHF. The CDR3 DNA sequence: TGTGCCAGCAGCCAGGATATGAACAGGGGAGATCAGCCCCAGCATTTT.

V gene TRBV28 combines with J gene TRBJ1-2, with a tentative D call TRBD1 (6 bases). Germline lookup yields CDR1 MDHEN and CDR2 SYDVKM. V was shortened by 4 bases and J by 0 bases, with 12 bases between the two germline ends. This CDR3 spans 15 amino acids. This CDR3 reads CASSSPGQPNYGYTF. CDR3 bases: TGTGCCAGCAGTTCCCCGGGACAACCTAACTATGGCTACACCTTC.

The chain employs TRBV28 and TRBJ1-1; D not resolved. The CDR3 runs to 14 residues. Trimming pared 3 bases from V and 0 bases from J, leaving 8 bases between. Germline CDR1 reads MDHEN; CDR2 reads SYDVKM. CDR3 region: CASSFRGLNTEAFF. For the CDR3, the DNA is TGTGCCAGCAGTTTCAGAGGTTTGAACACTGAAGCTTTCTTT.

The J gene is TRBJ2-7, the V gene TRBV4-1; 9 nucleotides line up with TRBD1. The germline CDR1 and CDR2 sequences are MGHRA and YSYEKL. This CDR3 comprises 14 residues. Germline trimming cut 4 bases from V and 3 bases from J; bases unmatched to any gene: 4. This CDR3 reads CASSPGQGFYEQYF. CDR3 sequence (DNA): TGCGCCAGCAGCCCGGGACAGGGATTCTACGAGCAGTACTTC.

This CDR3 reads CASSQLAGGNYNEQFF. CDR3 sequence (DNA): TGTGCCAGCAGCCAGCTAGCTGGAGGCAACTACAATGAGCAGTTCTTC. The chain uses TRBV7-8 and TRBJ2-1, with D possibly matching TRBD2 (5 bases). V was pared by 5 bases and J by 3 bases, with 17 bases between. CDR3 length equals 16 residues. The germline V gene has CDR1 SGHVS and CDR2 FQNEAQ.

This clonotype was observed a few times. The genes are TRBV7-9 and TRBJ2-1; 7 bases map to TRBD2. J was trimmed by 3 bases and V by 1 base; bases with no gene match: 6. CDR1 is SEHNR, CDR2 FQNEAQ, per germline (reference sequence). The CDR3 has 16 residues. CDR3 protein: CASSLESGNFYNEQFF. DNA for the CDR3: TGTGCCAGCAGCTTAGAGAGCGGGAACTTCTACAATGAGCAGTTCTTC.

This clonotype occurred a few times. The genes are TRBV12-3 or TRBV12-4 and TRBJ1-2; no clear D. V lost 6 bases and J 4 bases, leaving 15 bases between the germline ends. The CDR3 contains 14 residues. The CDR3 protein is CASSPSSRTYGYTF. Written as DNA, the CDR3 is TGTGCCAGCAGCCCATCGAGTAGGACCTATGGCTACACCTTC.

The table lists this clonotype with a few counts. V gene TRBV6-2 or TRBV6-3 combines with J gene TRBJ2-3; D possibly corresponds to TRBD2 (6 bases). Germline V gene data show CDR1 as MNHEY and CDR2 as SVGEGT. CDR3 length: 14 amino acids. The V end was cut by 7 bases, the J end by 6 bases, with 17 bases between. The CDR3 coding sequence is TGTGCCAGCAAAGGAGGGAGTTTCAGTGATACGCAGTATTTT. It yields the protein CASKGGSFSDTQYF.